This T cell receptor beta chain was obtained from a study of PD-1 blockade in classical Hodgkin lymphoma. Each and every patient relapsed after autologous stem cell transplantation, and patients got differing brentuximab vedotin exposure. Here immunoSEQ multiplex PCR was the method, and the copy in TCRdb shows in-frame clones only, minus some. The table records over 10,000 clones, roughly 78% of them present only once. Germline loops: CDR1 SGHTS, CDR2 YDEGEE. This CDR3 contains 11 residues. The ends were cut back, 4 bases at V and 3 bases at J, with 2 bases in the middle. The chain has TRBV5-8 and TRBJ2-1; D is ambiguous. The TCR sequence derives from a human donor with classical Hodgkin lymphoma. The sequencing here drew on peripheral blood mononuclear cells (PBMCs), taken at baseline. The DNA for the CDR3 is TGTGCCAGCAGCCGCTACAATGAGCAGTTCTTC. The encoded protein is CASSRYNEQFF.